This T cell receptor (beta chain) derives from a study of cytomegalovirus exposure and HLA in healthy donors. About the research overall: Findings of an earlier analysis included some 110 million unique TCR beta sequences from 180 million or so T cells. Within the Caucasian-associated ancestry cluster were approximately 77% of the roughly 400 genotyped donors. Study observations and caveats: Most CMV-associated TCR beta chains appeared HLA-restricted in a later analysis. Information on immune exposure was restricted to one variable (CMV serostatus).

CDR3 size: 16 residues. J lost 5 bases, V lost 5 bases, and 11 bases had no gene match. Germline lookup yields CDR1 SGHVS and CDR2 FNYEAQ. Primers included in the PCR were 60 Vbeta and 13 Jbeta primers. Here immunoSEQ multiplex PCR was the method, and the copy in TCRdb shows in-frame clones only, minus some. The table has under 200,000 clones, 70% to 85% seen once. Turning to this clone: Its antigen is currently unknown.

The material sequenced was PBMCs. The chain employs TRBV7-6 and TRBJ1-4, with 7 nucleotides matching TRBD1. The sequence derives from a man aged 50 to 59 in good health and CMV-seropositive. The CDR3 coding sequence is TGTGCCAGCAGCGGCCGTGGACAGGTCCTAAATGAAAAACTGTTTTTT. Residues: CASSGRGQVLNEKLFF.